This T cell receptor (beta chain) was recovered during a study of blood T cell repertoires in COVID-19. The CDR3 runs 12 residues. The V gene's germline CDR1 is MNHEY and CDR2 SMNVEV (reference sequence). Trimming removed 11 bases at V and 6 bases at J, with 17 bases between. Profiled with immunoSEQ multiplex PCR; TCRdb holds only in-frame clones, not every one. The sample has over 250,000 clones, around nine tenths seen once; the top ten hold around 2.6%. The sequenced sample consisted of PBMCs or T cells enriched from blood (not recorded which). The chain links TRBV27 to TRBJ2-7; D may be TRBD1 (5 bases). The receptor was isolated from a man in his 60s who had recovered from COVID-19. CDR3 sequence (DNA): TGTGCCGTCAGGACACCGCAGGTCGAGCAGTACTTC. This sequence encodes CAVRTPQVEQYF.